This T cell receptor beta chain was sequenced for a study of cytomegalovirus exposure and HLA in healthy donors (dated 2017 in TCRdb). The study in broad terms: An earlier analysis of about 530 of the donors reported approximately 280 Gb of sequence data and about 120 million unique TCR beta sequences obtained from around 180 million T cells. An early release that covered 500 to 800 HLA-typed donors contained approximately 300 gigabases of sequencing data and 80 million or so unique TCR sequences. Of the roughly 400 genotyped donors, less than 85% were placed in the genetic ancestry cluster associated with self-reported Caucasian donors. The study aimed to test whether cataloging public T cell receptors could reveal signatures of past pathogen exposure. The T cell repertoires of around 730 subjects were profiled by immunosequencing and related to cytomegalovirus serostatus. A separate validation cohort of 90 to 150 different subjects was used in addition to the roughly 720-subject first cohort. To predict cytomegalovirus infection status, the study brought together high-throughput TCR immunosequencing, statistical association of individual TCRs with disease status, and machine learning. In a later analysis, previously published TCR beta repertoires from about 640 donors were re-analyzed and high-resolution HLA genotyping was added so that TCR occurrence patterns could be studied. The later analysis used no new phenotypic data to find candidate immune exposures, relying instead on TCR beta sequences and their occurrence across donors. An earlier analysis of some 600 of the donors applied high-throughput TCR beta sequencing to assess whether each TCR beta V gene segment acted as functional or pseudogenic. Donor age, sex, ethnicity and CMV serostatus were collected together with the repertoire data. Genome-wide SNP genotypes for about 65% of the roughly 700 donors were used in a later genetic analysis, which treated that subset as a discovery cohort. Every discovery cohort repertoire had been produced on one sequencing platform. HLA typing included class I and class II loci at four-digit resolution. Typing coverage varied by locus: roughly 629-640 donors for A, B, C, DRB1 and DQB1; more than 500 for DQA1; some 610 for DPA1; roughly 470 for DPB1. Because of strong linkage in the cohort, roughly five DR-DQ haplotypes were treated as single units for association and clustering. Among about 410 genotyped donors of the cohort, an average of about 240,000 unique TCR beta nucleotide sequences was sequenced per donor, of which roughly 17% were non-productive. On the study overall, not on this receptor specifically: Across donors, most TCR sequences were observed very rarely, whereas some public TCRs were present in many individuals. Some IMGT-functional V segments, including TRBV6-2 and TRBV6-3, could not be told apart with the 87-base-pair reads, so those segments were excluded. The only immune exposure information available for the cohort was CMV serostatus. An association between a missense DCLRE1C variant and V-gene and J-gene trimming of TCR beta chains was found in a later genetic analysis and replicated in an independent cohort. According to a later analysis, most CMV-associated TCR beta chains appeared to be HLA-restricted, and the HLA associations seemed to be driven largely by CMV exposure. When HLA alleles, especially DR and DQ, strongly co-occurred, TCR associations were difficult to assign to individual alleles. In a later genetic analysis, fewer N-insertions in productive TCRs were reported among donors in an Asian-associated ancestry cluster than the roughly 700-donor mean. In an earlier analysis of 500 to 650 of the donors, most TCR beta V segments appeared in productive rearrangements about 87% or about 30% of the time, broadly matching IMGT annotations. Some 16 rarely observed V segments, including chromosome 9 orphons, were excluded from the earlier analysis of a few hundred of the donors because counts were too low. The authors suggested that the approach could potentially be extended to other disease states and immunological phenotypes. In a later analysis, about 17,000 TCR beta sequences were associated with specific HLA alleles at a false discovery rate of 0.05. The classifier was reported to diagnose cytomegalovirus status with high specificity and sensitivity in both the original cohort and the validation cohort. A total of fewer than 200 TCR beta chains were listed by the study as associated with cytomegalovirus. Several of the top co-occurrence clusters appeared to be linked to parvovirus B19, influenza, CMV and Epstein-Barr virus, according to a later analysis. A later analysis found that TCR association rates varied across HLA loci, with DRB1 alleles showing the most associated TCRs and HLA-C alleles the fewest. Because HLA typing was unavailable for some donors at each locus, only the typed subset was used in association tests. A further reported finding was that TCR beta sequences accurately predicted the HLA-A and HLA-B alleles for most subjects in the first cohort. Correlated functional status among segregating V segments might reflect linkage disequilibrium, but an unknown experimental factor could not be ruled out. In vitro tests confirmed that a few of the cytomegalovirus-associated TCR beta chains recognize cytomegalovirus antigens. Compared with equally common non-associated chains, HLA-associated TCR beta chains in a later analysis were more clonally expanded and had lower generation probabilities. Roughly uniform sequencing depth across donors was assumed in presence/absence analyses, although this assumption may not hold. A group of highly shared sequence variants was considered likely to be a technical artifact of the sequencing pipeline. This cohort had only TCR beta chains sequenced, and the lack of alpha or paired-chain data limited which features could be detected.

The germline V gene (reference sequence) gives CDR1 as MNHEY and CDR2 as SMNVEV. The CDR3 runs 14 amino acids, cysteine and phenylalanine included. The kept DNA is CDR3 alone, 42 bases in frame from the first base. Trimming costs V 2 bases and J 7 bases, and their ends lie 12 bases apart. A remark on this clone: Its antigen remains undetermined.

The library was obtained by the immunoSEQ multiplex PCR assay. The multiplex PCR relied on a mix of 60 forward primers for TCR Vbeta segments and 13 reverse primers for TCR Jbeta segments. A multiplex PCR assay on genomic DNA amplified the CDR3 region of rearranged TCR beta genes. Amplified TCR beta libraries were sequenced as 87-base-pair reads on the Illumina HiSeq System. The published analysis was carried out like this. Across the 500 to 700 repertoires, a later analysis counted approximately 83 million unique TCR beta chains, approximately 12 million of which were shared by at least two donors. Raw reads were error-corrected and collapsed into unique sequences by a nearest-neighbor algorithm in which closely related sequences were merged to remove PCR and sequencing errors. V, D and J gene segments were assigned by aligning CDR3 sequences to IMGT reference sequences. For a sequence to be retained, a match of at least six nucleotides was required to both a V gene segment and a J gene segment. A rearrangement counted as productive if the CDR3 had no stop codons and remained in frame with V and J, and every other rearrangement counted as non-productive. CDR3 was defined according to IMGT convention as the region running from the second conserved V-encoded cysteine to the conserved J-encoded phenylalanine. Sequences without an unambiguous match to a single V gene segment were excluded from the earlier analysis of 587 of the donors. In an earlier analysis of several hundred of the donors, V segments were called functional above 56.7% productive rearrangements and were called segregating when the between-donor standard deviation exceeded 5%. A statistical classification framework was built for diagnosing cytomegalovirus status from the catalog of TCR beta chain sequences. A later analysis assigned V and J genes by comparing TCR nucleotide sequences with IMGT/GENE-DB human TR gene sequences. In a later analysis, CDR3 sequences and most-parsimonious VDJ recombination scenarios were assigned using the TCRdist pipeline. A later analysis defined each TCR beta chain by its CDR3 amino acid sequence plus V-gene family, and excluded reads lacking a unique V-gene family. To address suspected cross-contamination and a sequencing artifact, a later analysis removed approximately 600 highly shared, low-generation-probability nucleotide sequences. In a later analysis, a clonal expansion index was calculated for each public chain from normalized within-repertoire ranks of inferred template counts. In a later analysis, generation probabilities were computed with a VDJ recombination model fitted to out-of-frame rearrangements, and the resulting probabilities were checked against IGoR. A later analysis scored TCR-TCR, TCR-HLA and TCR-CMV co-occurrence with hypergeometric tests, applying a repertoire-size bias correction to TCR pairs. In a later analysis, false discovery rates were estimated by permuting HLA or CMV assignments 20 times. In a later analysis, co-occurring TCRs were grouped using DBSCAN, and TCRdist sequence similarity was added for clustering within HLA-allele-positive subsets. For co-occurrence clustering, repertoires with fewer than 30,000 or more than 120,000 public chains were excluded, along with 4 to 6 repertoires with anomalous nucleotide sharing. TCRdb took this table from immuneACCESS and kept in-frame rearrangements with V and J called. Such tables lack part of the clones; where checked against another copy, unresolved V genes explain under half of the gap, and the rest is unexplained. V, J and clone size are those of that table, while D and trimming were read from the DNA. In this sample's table one finds 80,000 to 100,000 clones. The biggest ten clones account for around 3.4% of the sample.

The cohort comprised some 730 healthy bone marrow donors. All cohort members were sampled while nominally healthy, although unrecorded immune exposures were likely present. The donor was CMV seronegative and belonged to the group of 380 or so seronegative cohort members. Each donor provided a peripheral blood sample, and peripheral blood mononuclear cells were used for TCR beta sequencing. The Qiagen DNeasy Blood Extraction Kit was used to extract genomic DNA from the blood cell samples. The sequence derives from a woman in her 30s in good health and CMV-seronegative. The chain joins TRBV27 to TRBJ1-3; confidence is insufficient to name the D gene. Sequences were obtained from PBMCs. The DNA is as follows: TGTGCCAGCAGTTTAACCGGGAGTTCTAACACCATATATTTT. Its product reads: CASSLTGSSNTIYF.